The clone carrying this T cell receptor beta chain was seen only a few times. The CDR3 totals 13 residues. The V end was cut by 6 bases, the J end by 6 bases, with 11 bases between. Germline CDR1 SNHLY, CDR2 FYNNEI. This sample is drawn from a study of T-cell memory formation after mild COVID-19. One entry per CDR3 protein results from TCRdb running MiXCR on the 5' RACE reads. The data show approximately 290,000 distinct CDR3 sequences, 15% seen once. The sample comprised PBMCs or a T cell subset sorted from them (not recorded which). This clonotype was sampled from a man between 18 and 29 years old who had mild COVID-19 (a few samples of this study predate the infection). Cell type and time point are not known. The chain uses TRBV2 and TRBJ2-2; D might be TRBD2 (6 bases). CDR3 nucleotides: TGTGCCAGCAGGGTCAGGGAGGCCGGGGAGCTGTTTTTT. It codes for CASRVREAGELFF.